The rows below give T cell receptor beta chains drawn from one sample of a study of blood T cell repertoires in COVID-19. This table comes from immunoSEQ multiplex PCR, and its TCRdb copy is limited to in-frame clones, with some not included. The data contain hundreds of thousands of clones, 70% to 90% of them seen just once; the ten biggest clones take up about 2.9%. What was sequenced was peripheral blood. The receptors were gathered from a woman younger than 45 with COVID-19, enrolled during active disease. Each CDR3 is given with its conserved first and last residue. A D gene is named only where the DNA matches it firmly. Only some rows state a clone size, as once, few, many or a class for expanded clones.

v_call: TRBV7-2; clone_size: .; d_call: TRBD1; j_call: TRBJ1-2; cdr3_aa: CASSPDRGRIGYTF; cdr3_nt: TGTGCCAGCAGCCCGGACAGGGGGCGGATTGGCTACACCTTC
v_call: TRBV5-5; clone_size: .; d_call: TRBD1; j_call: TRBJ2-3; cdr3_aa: CASSWDREDTQYF; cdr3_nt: TGTGCCAGCAGCTGGGACAGGGAAGATACGCAGTATTTT
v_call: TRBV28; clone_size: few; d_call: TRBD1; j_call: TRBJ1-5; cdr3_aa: CASNTGTGGRGSEPQHF; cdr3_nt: TGTGCCAGCAATACCGGGACAGGGGGCCGGGGGAGTGAGCCCCAGCATTTT
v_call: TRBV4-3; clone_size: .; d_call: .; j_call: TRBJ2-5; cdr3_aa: CASSQERGLGAETQYF; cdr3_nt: TGCGCCAGCAGCCAAGAGAGGGGACTCGGGGCAGAGACCCAGTACTTC
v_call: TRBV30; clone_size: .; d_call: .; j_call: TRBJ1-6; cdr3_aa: CACAGGGSDSPLHF; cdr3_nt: TGTGCCTGCGCCGGGGGGGGGTCAGATTCACCCCTCCACTTT
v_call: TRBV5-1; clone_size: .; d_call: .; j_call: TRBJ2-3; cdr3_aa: CASSFSGPSTDTQYF; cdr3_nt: TGCGCCAGCAGCTTCAGCGGGCCTAGCACAGATACGCAGTATTTT
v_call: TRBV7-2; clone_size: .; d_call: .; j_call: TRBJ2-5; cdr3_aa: CASRSGYQETQYF; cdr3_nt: TGTGCCAGCCGGAGCGGGTACCAAGAGACCCAGTACTTC
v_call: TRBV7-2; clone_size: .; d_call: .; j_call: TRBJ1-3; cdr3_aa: CASSPSSDWGRNTIYF; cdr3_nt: TGTGCCAGCAGCCCCTCTTCAGATTGGGGCCGAAACACCATATATTTT
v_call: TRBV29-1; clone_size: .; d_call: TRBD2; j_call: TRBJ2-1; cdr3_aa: CSVGASGSNRYEQFF; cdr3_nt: TGCAGCGTTGGGGCTAGCGGGAGCAATAGGTATGAGCAGTTCTTC
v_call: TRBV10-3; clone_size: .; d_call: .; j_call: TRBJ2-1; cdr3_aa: CAIKTGDGSYNEQFF; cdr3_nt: TGTGCCATCAAGACCGGAGATGGCTCCTACAATGAGCAGTTCTTC
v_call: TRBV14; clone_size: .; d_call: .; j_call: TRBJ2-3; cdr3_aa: CASSLRARDPTDTQYF; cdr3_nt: TGTGCCAGCAGCCTAAGGGCGCGGGATCCCACAGATACGCAGTATTTT
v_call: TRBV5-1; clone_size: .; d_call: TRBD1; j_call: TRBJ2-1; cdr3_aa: CASRMGQGSYNEQFF; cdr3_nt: TGCGCCAGCAGGATGGGACAGGGATCCTACAATGAGCAGTTCTTC
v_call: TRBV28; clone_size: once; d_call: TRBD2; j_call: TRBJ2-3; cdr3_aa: CASSFWGTTSTDTQYF; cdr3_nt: TGTGCCAGCAGTTTCTGGGGGACTACTAGCACAGATACGCAGTATTTT
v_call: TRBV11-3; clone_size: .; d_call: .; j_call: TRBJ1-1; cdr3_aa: CASSIRTGFEAFF; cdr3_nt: TGTGCCAGCAGCATCAGGACGGGGTTTGAAGCTTTCTTT
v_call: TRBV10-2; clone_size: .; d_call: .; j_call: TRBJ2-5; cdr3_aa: CASSGVPPGSLGETQYF; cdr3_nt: TGCGCCAGCAGTGGGGTGCCGCCAGGGTCATTGGGGGAGACCCAGTACTTC
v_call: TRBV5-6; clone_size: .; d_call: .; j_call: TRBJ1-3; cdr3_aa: CASTRGGSSGNTIYF; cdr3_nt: TGTGCCAGCACCCGAGGGGGTAGCTCTGGAAACACCATATATTTT
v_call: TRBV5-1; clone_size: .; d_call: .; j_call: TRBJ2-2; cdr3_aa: CASSLRDSYTGELFF; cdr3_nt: TGCGCCAGCAGCTTGCGCGACAGCTACACCGGGGAGCTGTTTTTT
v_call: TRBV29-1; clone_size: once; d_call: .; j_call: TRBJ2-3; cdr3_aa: CSVEKAAFWSDTQYF; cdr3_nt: TGCAGCGTTGAAAAAGCCGCGTTTTGGTCAGATACGCAGTATTTT
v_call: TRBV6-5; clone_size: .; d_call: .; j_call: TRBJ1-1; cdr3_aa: CASSYAGGTEAFF; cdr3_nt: TGTGCCAGCAGTTACGCGGGTGGGACTGAAGCTTTCTTT
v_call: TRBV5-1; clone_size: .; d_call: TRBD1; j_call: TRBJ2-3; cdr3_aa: CASSLGTGDVDTQYF; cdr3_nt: TGCGCCAGCAGCCTCGGGACAGGGGATGTAGATACGCAGTATTTT
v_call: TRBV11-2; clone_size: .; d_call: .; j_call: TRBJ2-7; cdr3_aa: CASSPEGFSEQYF; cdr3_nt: TGTGCCAGCAGCCCCGAGGGCTTTTCCGAGCAGTACTTC
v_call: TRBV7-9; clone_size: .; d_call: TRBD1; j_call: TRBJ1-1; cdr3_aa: CASSRQGATEAFF; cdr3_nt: TGTGCCAGCAGCCGACAGGGGGCAACTGAAGCTTTCTTT
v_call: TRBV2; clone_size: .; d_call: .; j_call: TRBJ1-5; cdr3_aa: CASSLPPRGNQPQHF; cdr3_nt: TGTGCCAGCAGCCTCCCCCCCCGGGGCAATCAGCCCCAGCATTTT
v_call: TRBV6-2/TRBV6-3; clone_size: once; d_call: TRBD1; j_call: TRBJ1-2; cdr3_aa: CASSYSGTANYGYTF; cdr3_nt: TGTGCCAGCAGTTACTCGGGGACAGCTAACTATGGCTACACCTTC
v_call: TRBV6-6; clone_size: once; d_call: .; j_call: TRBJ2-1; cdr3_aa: CASSPRGNNEQFF; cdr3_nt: TGTGCCAGCAGTCCGCGGGGAAACAATGAGCAGTTCTTC
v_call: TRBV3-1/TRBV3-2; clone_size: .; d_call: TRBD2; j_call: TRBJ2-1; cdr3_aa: CASQLSGGAVHEQFF; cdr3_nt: TGTGCCAGCCAGCTTAGCGGGGGGGCCGTGCATGAGCAGTTCTTC
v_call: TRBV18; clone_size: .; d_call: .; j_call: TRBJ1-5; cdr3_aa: CASSPGQRNQPQHF; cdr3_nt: TGTGCCAGCTCACCAGGGCAGCGCAATCAGCCCCAGCATTTT
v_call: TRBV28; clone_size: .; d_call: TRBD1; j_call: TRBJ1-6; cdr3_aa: CASSPGQGTTPLHF; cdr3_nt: TGTGCCAGCAGCCCTGGACAGGGAACGACACCCCTCCACTTT
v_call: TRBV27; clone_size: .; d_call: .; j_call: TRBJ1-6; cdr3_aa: CASSIGEYNNSPLHF; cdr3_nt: TGTGCCAGCAGTATCGGGGAGTACAATAATTCACCCCTCCACTTT
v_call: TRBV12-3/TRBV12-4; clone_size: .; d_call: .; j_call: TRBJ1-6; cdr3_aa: CASRLRSNSPLHF; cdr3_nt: TGTGCCAGCAGGCTGCGGTCTAATTCACCCCTCCACTTT
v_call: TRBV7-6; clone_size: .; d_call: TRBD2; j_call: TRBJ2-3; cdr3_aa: CASSLSSGGTFTDTQYF; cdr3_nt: TGTGCCAGCAGCCTATCTAGCGGGGGGACCTTCACAGATACGCAGTATTTT
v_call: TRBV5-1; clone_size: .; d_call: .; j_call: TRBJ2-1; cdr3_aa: CASSSRLSDEQFF; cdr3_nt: TGCGCCAGCAGCTCAAGACTCTCCGATGAGCAGTTCTTC
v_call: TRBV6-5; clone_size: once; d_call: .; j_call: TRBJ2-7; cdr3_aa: CASSWGVVDYEQYF; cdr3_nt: TGTGCCAGCAGTTGGGGGGTCGTGGACTACGAGCAGTACTTC
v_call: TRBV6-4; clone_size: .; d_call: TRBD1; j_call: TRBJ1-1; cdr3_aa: CASRPQGWDTEAFF; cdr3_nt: TGTGCCAGCAGGCCACAGGGGTGGGACACTGAAGCTTTCTTT
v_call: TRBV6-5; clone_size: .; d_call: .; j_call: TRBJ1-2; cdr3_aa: CAIPYFSRGDGYTF; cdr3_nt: TGTGCCATCCCGTATTTTAGCCGTGGCGATGGCTACACCTTC